These T cell receptor beta chains were read from a single sample in a study of identical twins. TCRdb fed the 5' RACE reads into MiXCR, producing one record per CDR3 protein. The table has approximately 350,000 distinct CDR3 sequences, about 12% seen once. This same sample was also taken into another study, of yellow fever vaccine responses in identical twins.

Sequenced material: CD8+ T cells sorted from blood. The origin of the receptors is a woman aged 18-35 years in good health. The CDR3 runs from the conserved cysteine through the conserved F or W. A D gene is named only where the DNA matches it firmly. Clone size is not always given. Where it is, it says once, few, many or a class for expanded clones.

>NA|TRBV12-3/TRBV12-4|TRBJ2-1|NA
CASSFLEYNEQFF
TGTGCCAGCAGTTTTTTGGAGTACAATGAGCAGTTCTTC
>NA|TRBV11-2|TRBJ1-4|few
CASSRQGLGDIGKLFF
TGTGCCAGCAGCCGGCAGGGGTTAGGGGATATAGGAAAACTGTTTTTT
>NA|TRBV4-1|TRBJ2-1|few
CASSPYTAGFQNEQFF
TGCGCCAGCAGCCCATACACCGCGGGCTTCCAGAATGAGCAGTTCTTC
>TRBD1|TRBV11-2|TRBJ2-5|many
CASSHLDRGWQETQYF
TGTGCCAGCAGCCACTTAGACAGGGGGTGGCAAGAGACCCAGTACTTC
>NA|TRBV20-1|TRBJ2-1|few
CSARDTTGSPDDEQFF
TGCAGTGCTAGAGATACGACCGGGAGTCCCGACGATGAGCAGTTCTTC
>NA|TRBV27|TRBJ1-1|NA
CASSFARLYNTEAFF
TGTGCCAGCAGTTTTGCGCGATTATACAACACTGAAGCTTTCTTT
>TRBD1|TRBV4-2|TRBJ2-3|many
CASSQVGQGSPDTQYF
TGTGCCAGCAGCCAAGTTGGACAGGGCAGCCCAGATACGCAGTATTTT
>NA|TRBV6-2/TRBV6-3|TRBJ2-1|many
CASSYGVNEQFF
TGTGCCAGCAGTTACGGAGTAAATGAGCAGTTCTTC
>NA|TRBV7-8|TRBJ2-1|few
CASSLLRENEQFF
TGTGCCAGCAGCTTACTGCGTGAGAATGAGCAGTTCTTC
>NA|TRBV6-1|TRBJ2-3|NA
CASSPGIGTDTQYF
TGTGCCAGCAGTCCCGGGATCGGCACAGATACGCAGTATTTT
>NA|TRBV13|TRBJ2-1|few
CATSPPSYNEQFF
TGTGCCACCTCCCCCCCGAGTTACAATGAGCAGTTCTTC
>TRBD2|TRBV5-6|TRBJ2-3|NA
CASSRDGDYTDTQYF
TGTGCCAGCAGCCGGGACGGGGACTACACAGATACGCAGTATTTT
>TRBD2|TRBV7-6|TRBJ2-5|NA
CASTASGGVATQYF
TGTGCCAGCACGGCTAGCGGGGGGGTAGCGACCCAGTACTTC
>NA|TRBV5-1|TRBJ2-7|NA
CASSDDYNYEQYF
TGCGCCAGCAGTGATGACTACAACTACGAGCAGTACTTC
>NA|TRBV11-2|TRBJ2-1|few
CASSLWSSNSYNEQFF
TGTGCCAGCAGCTTATGGTCCTCGAACTCCTACAATGAGCAGTTCTTC
>NA|TRBV6-5|TRBJ2-1|NA
CASSYSGASSYNEQFF
TGTGCCAGCAGTTACTCGGGCGCCAGCTCCTACAATGAGCAGTTCTTC
>TRBD2|TRBV6-5|TRBJ2-3|NA
CASSYSGGRGADTQYF
TGTGCCAGCAGTTACTCAGGCGGGAGGGGCGCAGATACGCAGTATTTT
>NA|TRBV7-9|TRBJ2-3|NA
CASSSQDRSTDTQYF
TGTGCCAGCAGCTCCCAGGACAGAAGCACAGATACGCAGTATTTT
>NA|TRBV11-2|TRBJ2-2|NA
CASSSQDGLNTGELFF
TGTGCCAGCAGCTCCCAGGACGGCCTGAACACCGGGGAGCTGTTTTTT
>NA|TRBV7-8|TRBJ2-5|few
CASSLVWTLQETQYF
TGTGCCAGCAGCTTAGTATGGACACTCCAAGAGACCCAGTACTTC